This passage covers 8 T cell receptor beta chains from one sample sequenced in a study of blood T cell repertoires in COVID-19 (dated by TCRdb to 2018 to 2021). The receptor library was made with the immunoSEQ multiplex PCR assay. In its TCRdb copy, this immuneACCESS table keeps in-frame sequences only and misses some clones. Where compared with another copy, unresolved V genes explain less than half of these, and the others have no known cause. Present in this sample are a few hundred thousand clones, about four fifths of which were seen just once. About 3% of the sample is held by the ten biggest clonotypes. Sequencing was carried out using peripheral blood. These receptors all come from a young woman with acute or convalescent COVID-19.

This clone has only a few counts. This rearrangement joins TRBV5-1 to TRBJ2-3; D ambiguous. CDR3 size: 15 residues. V lost 1 base and J 1 base, leaving 10 bases between the germline ends. Germline V gene data show CDR1 as SGHRS and CDR2 as YFSETQ. CDR3 nucleotide sequence: TGCGCCAGCAGCTTGTATTCTGCGGGCACAGATACGCAGTATTTT. It specifies CASSLYSAGTDTQYF.

This clone was observed a handful of times. This chain joins TRBV6-2 or TRBV6-3 and TRBJ1-5; 9 positions agree with TRBD1. This CDR3 region has 16 residues. J was trimmed by 9 bases and V by 5 bases; bases with no gene match: 14. Germline V CDR1 and CDR2: MNHEY, SVGEGT. CDR3 residues: CASSGRTGVALGPQHF. CDR3 bases: TGTGCCAGCAGTGGGCGGACAGGGGTGGCCCTGGGGCCCCAGCATTTT.

The chain uses TRBV4-3 and TRBJ1-5, with 7 bases aligning to TRBD1. Germline V gene sequence: CDR1 LGHNA, CDR2 YSLEER. There are 15 residues in the CDR3. V shed 3 bases, J shed 0 bases, and the junction held 2 bases outside the gene matches. The DNA of the CDR3 is TGCGCCAGCAGCCAGTACAGGGGTAGCAATCAGCCCCAGCATTTT. Its translation is CASSQYRGSNQPQHF.

J is TRBJ1-3 and V is TRBV7-2; D remains unclear. This CDR3 spans 14 amino acids. Germline V lookup: CDR1 SGHTA, CDR2 FQGNSA. V gave up 1 base and J gave up 4 bases, with 8 bases separating them. CDR3 nucleotides: TGTGCCAGCAGCTTAGGGCAGAGGGGAAACACCATATATTTT. Translating it yields CASSLGQRGNTIYF.

The chain uses TRBV7-3 and TRBJ2-3, with 7 bases matching TRBD2. Trimming cost V 2 bases and J 2 bases; bases outside gene matches: 4. Germline CDR1 reads SGHTA; CDR2 reads FQGTGA. The CDR3 has 15 amino acids. CDR3 region: CASSLGAGYTDTQYF. The CDR3 DNA follows: TGTGCCAGCAGCTTAGGAGCGGGATACACAGATACGCAGTATTTT.

This clone is a singleton in its sample. The chain couples TRBV11-2 to TRBJ1-2, with 7 nucleotides matching TRBD1. The CDR3 is 15 residues long. V was pared by 5 bases and J by 4 bases, with 10 bases of the junction left unmatched. The V gene's germline CDR1 is SGHAT and CDR2 FQNNGV. The CDR3 sequence: CASSHLQGLTYGYTF. The CDR3 DNA reads TGTGCCAGCAGCCACCTACAGGGGTTGACCTATGGCTACACCTTC. Complete variable domain (other parts from reference TRBV11-2 and TRBJ1-2): EAGVAQSPRYKIIEKRQSVAFWCNPISGHATLYWYQQILGQGPKLLIQFQNNGVVDDSQLPKDRFSAERLKGVDSTLKIQPAKLEDSAVYLCASSHLQGLTYGYTFGSGTRLTVV.

Only one count was recorded for this clone. The chain combines TRBV5-1 with TRBJ1-2; D perhaps matches TRBD1 (5 bases). V gave up 0 bases and J gave up 6 bases, with 18 bases separating them. This CDR3 has 16 residues. CDR1 SGHRS and CDR2 YFSETQ come from the germline V gene. CDR3 in amino acids: CASSLGGAGSKDGYTF. As DNA, the CDR3 is TGCGCCAGCAGCTTGGGGGGCGCAGGGTCAAAGGATGGCTACACCTTC.

This clone has at least ten counts. The CDR3, as DNA: TGTGCCAGCAGCTTAGGAGTATTGGTAGGGGGTACAGATACGCAGTATTTT. It yields the protein CASSLGVLVGGTDTQYF. The V gene is TRBV11-2, the J gene TRBJ2-3; perhaps TRBD1 as D (6 bases). V was shortened by 1 base and J by 3 bases, with 17 bases between the two germline ends. The germline gives CDR1 SGHAT, CDR2 FQNNGV. The CDR3 loop spans 17 amino acids.